This is a list of T cell receptor beta chains from one sample in a study of CD8+ T cells in alopecia areata. Here immunoSEQ multiplex PCR was the method, and the copy in TCRdb shows in-frame clones only, minus some. The sample lists about 250,000 clones; roughly 69% were seen once. The material was CD4+ T cells sorted from blood, obtained at week 0. The receptors here all came from a human donor with alopecia areata. The CDR3 runs from the conserved cysteine through the conserved F or W. Fields, in order: V gene, D gene, J gene, clone size, CDR3 DNA, CDR3 protein. A D gene is named only where the DNA matches it firmly. A clone size is listed for some rows: how often the clone was seen (once, few, many), or a class if it is expanded.

V: TRBV9; D: NA; J: TRBJ2-1; size: few; DNA: TGTGCCAGCAGCGCCTGGGGGGATATCAATGAGCAGTTCTTC; CDR3: CASSAWGDINEQFF
V: TRBV29-1; D: TRBD1; J: TRBJ1-1; size: NA; DNA: TGCAGCGTTGACTCGACAGGGGTGAACACTGAAGCTTTCTTT; CDR3: CSVDSTGVNTEAFF
V: TRBV30; D: NA; J: TRBJ1-6; size: NA; DNA: TGTGCCTGGAGTGTACCTGGTATCGGGGCACCCCTCCACTTT; CDR3: CAWSVPGIGAPLHF
V: TRBV6-6; D: NA; J: TRBJ2-5; size: NA; DNA: TGTGCCAGCAGTTACTCGCCGGGTGAACGAGAGCAGTACTTC; CDR3: CASSYSPGEREQYF
V: TRBV30; D: TRBD1; J: TRBJ2-2; size: NA; DNA: TGTGCCTGGAGTGTACAGGGGGTCACCGGGGAGCTGTTTTTT; CDR3: CAWSVQGVTGELFF
V: TRBV30; D: NA; J: TRBJ1-1; size: NA; DNA: TGTGCCTGGAGTGGAGGGATTGAAGCTTTCTTT; CDR3: CAWSGGIEAFF
V: TRBV9; D: NA; J: TRBJ2-7; size: NA; DNA: TGTGCCAGCAGCGTGGGGGGCTCCTACGGGCAGTACTTC; CDR3: CASSVGGSYGQYF
V: TRBV30; D: TRBD1; J: TRBJ1-1; size: NA; DNA: TGTGCCTGGAGTAACTCCGGGACAGGGGTAACTGAAGCTTTCTTT; CDR3: CAWSNSGTGVTEAFF
V: TRBV19; D: TRBD1; J: TRBJ2-1; size: NA; DNA: TGTGCCAGTAGTATGAGGGACAGGGACGGCGAGCAGTTCTTC; CDR3: CASSMRDRDGEQFF
V: TRBV27; D: NA; J: TRBJ1-2; size: NA; DNA: TGTGCCAGCAGTTTAGTCGGCAGGGTGGACTATGGCTACACCTTC; CDR3: CASSLVGRVDYGYTF
V: TRBV5-1; D: NA; J: TRBJ1-2; size: NA; DNA: TGCGCCAGCAGCTTGGACGGGGATTATGGCTACACCTTC; CDR3: CASSLDGDYGYTF
V: TRBV18; D: NA; J: TRBJ2-5; size: NA; DNA: TGTGCCAGCTCACCACAAGATGAGACCCAGTACTTC; CDR3: CASSPQDETQYF
V: TRBV7-3; D: NA; J: TRBJ2-4; size: NA; DNA: TGTGCCAGCAGCGGCGGGCGAGGGGCGGGAAACATTCAGTACTTC; CDR3: CASSGGRGAGNIQYF
V: TRBV29-1; D: NA; J: TRBJ2-7; size: NA; DNA: TGCAGCGTTGTCAGGGGATACGAGCAGTACTTC; CDR3: CSVVRGYEQYF
V: TRBV11-2; D: TRBD1; J: TRBJ1-1; size: few; DNA: TGTGCCAGCAGCTTTGGGACAGGGAAAAACACTGAAGCTTTCTTT; CDR3: CASSFGTGKNTEAFF
V: TRBV6-5; D: NA; J: TRBJ2-3; size: few; DNA: TGTGCCAGCAGTTATGGGGGGCTAGGCACAGATACGCAGTATTTT; CDR3: CASSYGGLGTDTQYF
V: TRBV30; D: TRBD1; J: TRBJ2-3; size: NA; DNA: TGTGCCTGGAGTGTAGGGGACAGGGACACAGATACGCAGTATTTT; CDR3: CAWSVGDRDTDTQYF
V: TRBV7-9; D: TRBD1; J: TRBJ1-2; size: NA; DNA: TGTGCCAGCAGCTCCACCTCTGGGACAGGGATGGACTATGGCTACACCTTC; CDR3: CASSSTSGTGMDYGYTF
V: TRBV20-1; D: NA; J: TRBJ2-5; size: NA; DNA: TGCAGTGCTAGAGTGCAAGAGACCCAGTACTTC; CDR3: CSARVQETQYF
V: TRBV5-6; D: TRBD1; J: TRBJ1-4; size: NA; DNA: TGTGCCAGCAGCTTTACCCCCGCAGGGGGAAGGAGTGAAAAACTGTTTTTT; CDR3: CASSFTPAGGRSEKLFF
V: TRBV30; D: NA; J: TRBJ2-3; size: NA; DNA: TGTGCCTGGAGCAGGGGAGTCACAGATACGCAGTATTTT; CDR3: CAWSRGVTDTQYF
V: TRBV25-1; D: NA; J: TRBJ1-2; size: NA; DNA: TGTGCCAGCAGTGAGGATGGTCGGGCCTATGGCTACACCTTC; CDR3: CASSEDGRAYGYTF
V: TRBV5-4; D: TRBD1; J: TRBJ1-5; size: NA; DNA: TGTGCCAGCAGCAGGGACAGTGATCAGCCCCAGCATTTT; CDR3: CASSRDSDQPQHF
V: TRBV2; D: NA; J: TRBJ1-2; size: NA; DNA: TGTGCCAGCAGCAACGGAGGATATGGCTACACCTTC; CDR3: CASSNGGYGYTF